This TCR beta chain was sequenced in a study of blood T cell repertoires in COVID-19. Germline assignment: CDR1 SEHNR and CDR2 FQNEAQ (reference sequence). The CDR3 is 15 amino acids. The V end lost 4 bases, the J end lost 3 bases, and 12 bases lay between the germline ends. Some clones are missing from TCRdb's copy, which holds only in-frame ones; the method was immunoSEQ multiplex PCR. The data contain some 280,000 clones, under 90% of them singletons. This TCR was recovered from a middle-aged woman who had recovered from COVID-19. The sample was peripheral blood. This rearrangement joins TRBV7-9 to TRBJ2-2; maybe TRBD1 (6 bases). CDR3 DNA sequence: TGTGCCAGCAGCTCCTCTGGACAGTACACCGGGGAGCTGTTTTTT. This sequence encodes CASSSSGQYTGELFF. Combining the CDR3 with reference TRBV7-9 and TRBJ2-2 gives the whole variable domain DTGVSQNPRHKITKRGQNVTFRCDPISEHNRLYWYRQTLGQGPEFLTYFQNEAQLEKSRLLSDRFSAERPKGSFSTLEIQRTEQGDSAMYLCASSSSGQYTGELFFGEGSRLTVL.